The 26 T cell receptor beta chains listed next were all sequenced from one sample in a study of blood T cell repertoires in COVID-19. Sequencing was performed with immunoSEQ multiplex PCR; in TCRdb, only in-frame clones are kept and a portion is missing. The sample lists about 220,000 clones; around 80% were seen once. Sequences were obtained from peripheral blood. The receptors originated from a woman aged 70-85 years with acute or convalescent COVID-19.

In DNA, the CDR3 is TGTGCCAGCAGTGGGGGAGAGAGGGCCCGAGCTTTCTTT. Protein sequence: CASSGGERARAFF. The chain joins TRBV2 to TRBJ1-1, with unresolved D. Trimming shortened V by 4 bases and J by 10 bases, and 16 bases separated the two germline ends. Looked up from germline, CDR1 is SNHLY and CDR2 is FYNNEI. The CDR3 length is 13 residues.

V gene TRBV3-1 (or the pseudogene TRBV3-2) combines with J gene TRBJ2-7; D possibly corresponds to TRBD1 (6 bases). From germline, CDR1 is LGHDT and CDR2 YNNKEL (reference sequence). The CDR3 runs 14 residues. Between the trimmed V and J ends, which lost 4 bases and 4 bases, there was a span of 14 bases. CDR3 protein: CASSLRQQGYEQYF. Here the CDR3 DNA reads TGTGCCAGCAGCCTAAGACAACAGGGTTACGAGCAGTACTTC.

The chain is built from TRBV7-2 and TRBJ2-1, with D perhaps TRBD2 (6 bases). Deletions cut 5 bases from V and 7 bases from J, with 15 bases between. CDR3 length: 14 residues. Germline CDR1 reads SGHTA; CDR2 reads FQGNSA. The CDR3 nucleotides are TGTGCCAGCAGCCCAAGGGGACTGGGGAATGAGCAGTTCTTC. The encoded protein is CASSPRGLGNEQFF. Full variable domain (rest looked up from reference TRBV7-2 and TRBJ2-1): GAGVSQSPSNKVTEKGKDVELRCDPISGHTALYWYRQSLGQGLEFLIYFQGNSAPDKSGLPSDRFSAERTGGSVSTLTIQRTQQEDSAVYLCASSPRGLGNEQFFGPGTRLTVL.

The J gene is TRBJ1-1, the V gene TRBV18; a weak D match, TRBD1 (6 bases). The CDR3 has 12 amino acids. V dropped 3 bases and J dropped 7 bases, with 9 bases sitting between them. Germline V lookup: CDR1 KGHSH, CDR2 LQKENI. CDR3: CASSPDRSEAFF. Here the CDR3 DNA reads TGTGCCAGCTCACCCGACAGGAGTGAAGCTTTCTTT.

This chain uses TRBV5-6 with TRBJ2-3; maybe TRBD1 (6 bases). The CDR3 is made up of 13 amino acids. Germline CDR1 is SGHDT and CDR2 is YYEEEE. Between the trimmed V and J ends, which lost 3 bases and 3 bases, there was a span of 8 bases. The CDR3 here is CASSYDRTDTQYF. The CDR3 DNA follows: TGTGCCAGCAGCTACGACAGGACAGATACGCAGTATTTT.

The chain recombines TRBV12-3 or TRBV12-4 with TRBJ1-4, with 8 positions matching TRBD1. The CDR3 is 13 amino acids. With 2 bases clipped from V and 8 bases from J, the junction kept 1 base outside the gene matches. In nucleotides, the CDR3 is TGTGCCAGCAGTTTATACAGGGGGGAAAAACTGTTTTTT. Its translation: CASSLYRGEKLFF.

CDR3: CATLKPGGGQPQHF. CDR3 bases: TGTGCCACCCTAAAGCCGGGGGGTGGTCAGCCCCAGCATTTT. V gene TRBV19 combines with J gene TRBJ1-5; maybe TRBD1 (5 bases). Germline assignment: CDR1 LNHDA and CDR2 SQIVND (reference sequence). CDR3 size: 14 residues. V was clipped by 10 bases and J by 6 bases, with 19 bases between them.

The genes are TRBV23-1 and TRBJ1-1; possibly TRBD1 for D (5 bases). TRBV23-1 is identified as an open reading frame with a role that is uncertain. V dropped 3 bases and J dropped 4 bases, with 18 bases sitting between them. The CDR3 runs to 16 residues. The CDR3 nucleotides read TGCGCCAGCAGTCACCCCGTCAAGGGGTGGTGCACTGAAGCTTTCTTT. This translates into CASSHPVKGWCTEAFF.

This rearrangement joins TRBV6-5 to TRBJ2-3, with D tentatively TRBD2 (7 bases). Trimming took off 8 bases at V and 6 bases at J, with 18 bases between the two ends. The CDR3 has 14 residues. CDR1 is MNHEY, CDR2 SVGAGI, per germline. DNA of the CDR3: TGTGCCAGCCAGAAGGGGGGGGTGGTGGATACGCAGTATTTT. The encoded protein is CASQKGGVVDTQYF.

This sequence joins TRBV2 and TRBJ2-5, with 9 bases fitting TRBD2. The CDR3 has 13 amino acids. CDR1 is SNHLY, CDR2 FYNNEI, per germline. With 7 bases clipped from V and 6 bases from J, the junction kept 6 bases outside the gene matches. As DNA, the CDR3 is TGTGCCAGCAAGGCTAGCGGGACGAAGACCCAGTACTTC. Its protein is CASKASGTKTQYF.

The chain uses TRBV13 and TRBJ1-1; 8 nucleotides line up with TRBD1. The V and J ends lost 5 bases and 4 bases, in that order; junction bases with no gene match: 6. CDR3 length: 14 residues. Germline lookup yields CDR1 PRHDT and CDR2 FYEKMQ (reference sequence). DNA of the CDR3: TGTGCCAGCAGCGGCGACAGGGGTCCCACTGAAGCTTTCTTT. Protein sequence: CASSGDRGPTEAFF.

This chain uses TRBV5-1 with TRBJ2-5, with D possibly matching TRBD1 (6 bases). The V end was cut by 4 bases, the J end by 2 bases, with 18 bases between. From germline, CDR1 is SGHRS and CDR2 YFSETQ. CDR3 size: 16 residues. DNA for the CDR3: TGCGCCAGCAGCGCATTACAGGGTGGTGGTCAAGAGACCCAGTACTTC. Protein sequence: CASSALQGGGQETQYF.

This sequence joins TRBV19 and TRBJ1-2, with 7 positions matching TRBD1. V was pared by 6 bases and J by 4 bases, with 8 bases of the junction left unmatched. This CDR3 is 14 amino acids long. Germline V gene data show CDR1 as LNHDA and CDR2 as SQIVND (reference sequence). The CDR3 bases are TGTGCCAGTAGGGACGACAGGGTTGGCTATGGCTACACCTTC. Its protein is CASRDDRVGYGYTF.

The V gene is TRBV9, the J gene TRBJ2-1; TRBD2 agrees at 7 bases. The CDR3 has 17 amino acids. V gave up 0 bases and J gave up 5 bases; unmatched junction bases: 11. CDR1 is SGDLS, CDR2 YYNGEE, per germline. Written as DNA, the CDR3 is TGTGCCAGCAGCGTAGACCCTCCTAGCGGACCTAACAATGAGCAGTTCTTC. Protein product: CASSVDPPSGPNNEQFF.

In this sample, this clone turned up once. The chain's CDR3 is CASSQGTGKTYEQYF. DNA for the CDR3: TGCGCCAGCAGCCAAGGGACAGGAAAAACCTACGAGCAGTACTTC. V and J are TRBV4-3 and TRBJ2-7; 7 bases map to TRBD1. Germline assignment: CDR1 LGHNA and CDR2 YSLEER. The CDR3 has 15 residues. V shed 1 base, J shed 2 bases, and the junction held 5 bases outside the gene matches.

There are a few counts of this clone. V is TRBV6-1 and J is TRBJ2-7, with 7 bases aligning to TRBD1. Germline V gene sequence: CDR1 MNHNS, CDR2 SASEGT. J was trimmed by 4 bases and V by 2 bases; bases with no gene match: 8. The CDR3 is made up of 15 amino acids. CDR3 in DNA: TGTGCCAGCAGTGAATCGTTACAGGGGATTTACGAGCAGTACTTC. Translation gives CASSESLQGIYEQYF.

The chain joins TRBV19 to TRBJ2-3, with 8 bases lining up with TRBD1. With V trimmed by 3 bases and J by 0 bases, 5 bases remained unmatched. The CDR3 contains 16 residues. Germline values: CDR1 LNHDA, CDR2 SQIVND (reference sequence). This CDR3 is CASSMQGARSTDTQYF. CDR3 nucleotides: TGTGCCAGTAGTATGCAGGGGGCGCGTAGCACAGATACGCAGTATTTT.

The genes are TRBV3-1 (or the pseudogene TRBV3-2) and TRBJ2-5; D call uncertain. From germline, CDR1 is LGHDT and CDR2 YNNKEL (reference sequence). The V end was cut by 0 bases, the J end by 0 bases, with 5 bases between. CDR3 length: 14 residues. CDR3 DNA: TGTGCCAGCAGCCAAGAACTTTACCAAGAGACCCAGTACTTC. This translates into CASSQELYQETQYF.

The CDR3 sequence: CAIKADQGDTQYF. The CDR3 DNA reads as TGTGCCATCAAAGCGGACCAGGGGGATACGCAGTATTTT. The chain recombines TRBV10-3 with TRBJ2-3; TRBD1 might be the D (6 bases). Germline-derived CDR1 and CDR2 are ENHRY and SYGVKD. V lost 7 bases and J 6 bases, leaving 14 bases between the germline ends. CDR3 length: 13 residues.

V is TRBV11-2 and J is TRBJ2-5; 9 nucleotides match TRBD2. This CDR3 region has 17 residues. Germline assignment: CDR1 SGHAT and CDR2 FQNNGV. J was trimmed by 1 base and V by 1 base; bases with no gene match: 7. The DNA for the CDR3 is TGTGCCAGCAGCTTAGGTTGGTTAGCGGGGGTCCAAGAGACCCAGTACTTC. Its protein is CASSLGWLAGVQETQYF. The full variable domain, its missing parts supplied by reference TRBV11-2 and TRBJ2-5, is EAGVAQSPRYKIIEKRQSVAFWCNPISGHATLYWYQQILGQGPKLLIQFQNNGVVDDSQLPKDRFSAERLKGVDSTLKIQPAKLEDSAVYLCASSLGWLAGVQETQYFGPGTRLLVL.

The genes are TRBV27 and TRBJ2-3; TRBD1 is a possible D gene (6 bases). This CDR3 is built from 14 residues. Deletions cut 5 bases from V and 0 bases from J, with 9 bases between. Germline V gene data show CDR1 as MNHEY and CDR2 as SMNVEV (reference sequence). CDR3 loop: CASSLGQSTDTQYF. The CDR3 DNA sequence: TGTGCCAGCAGTCTAGGACAGAGCACAGATACGCAGTATTTT.

The chain couples TRBV12-3 or TRBV12-4 to TRBJ2-5; D perhaps matches TRBD1 (6 bases). Trimming stripped 4 bases from V and 1 base from J, with 7 bases between. CDR3 length: 13 residues. CDR3 in DNA: TGTGCCAGCAGTTCAGGGGTCCAAGAGACCCAGTACTTC. This codes for CASSSGVQETQYF.

The rearrangement uses TRBV5-1 and TRBJ1-4, with TRBD1 as a possible D gene (6 bases). CDR3 length: 13 residues. V gave up 5 bases and J gave up 3 bases, with 8 bases separating them. Germline CDR1 reads SGHRS; CDR2 reads YFSETQ. The CDR3 spells CASRQGANEKLFF. CDR3 nucleotides: TGCGCCAGCAGACAGGGAGCTAATGAAAAACTGTTTTTT.

The chain combines TRBV7-3 with TRBJ1-1; D gene ambiguous. V gave up 3 bases and J gave up 2 bases, with 10 bases separating them. The germline V gene has CDR1 SGHTA and CDR2 FQGTGA. The CDR3 consists of 14 residues. CDR3 DNA sequence: TGTGCCAGCAGCTTCTCTAATTTAAACACTGAAGCTTTCTTT. Residues: CASSFSNLNTEAFF.

V gene TRBV5-1 combines with J gene TRBJ1-2; 9 bases align to TRBD1. Germline-derived CDR1 and CDR2 are SGHRS and YFSETQ. Losses at the gene ends were 4 bases for V and 4 bases for J; bases not matched to a gene: 5. This CDR3 is 14 amino acids long. DNA of the CDR3: TGCGCCAGCAGCCCGGGGACAGGGACCTATGGCTACACCTTC. Its protein product is CASSPGTGTYGYTF.

This clone appeared a single time. This sequence joins TRBV18 and TRBJ2-7; 9 nucleotides match TRBD1. CDR1 and CDR2 from the germline V gene are KGHSH and LQKENI. CDR3 size: 16 residues. The V and J ends lost 4 bases and 6 bases, in that order; junction bases with no gene match: 13. The CDR3, as DNA: TGTGCCAGCTCACGGGAACTCTTAGCGACAGGGGGCGAGCAGTACTTC. This codes for CASSRELLATGGEQYF.